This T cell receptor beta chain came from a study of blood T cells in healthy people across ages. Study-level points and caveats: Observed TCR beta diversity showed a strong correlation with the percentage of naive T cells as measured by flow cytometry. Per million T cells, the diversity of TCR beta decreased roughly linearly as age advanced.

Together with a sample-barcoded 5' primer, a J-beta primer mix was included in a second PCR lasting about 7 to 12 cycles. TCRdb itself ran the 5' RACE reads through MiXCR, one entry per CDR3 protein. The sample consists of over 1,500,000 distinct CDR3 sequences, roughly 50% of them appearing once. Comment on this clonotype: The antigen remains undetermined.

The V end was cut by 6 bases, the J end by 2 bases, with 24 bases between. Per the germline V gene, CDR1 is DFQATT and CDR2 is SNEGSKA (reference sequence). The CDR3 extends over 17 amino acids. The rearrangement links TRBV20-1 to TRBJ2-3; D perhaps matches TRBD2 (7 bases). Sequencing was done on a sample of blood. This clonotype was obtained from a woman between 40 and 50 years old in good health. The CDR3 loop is CSAPRGGALQITDTQYF. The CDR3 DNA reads TGCAGTGCCCCTCGAGGGGGGGCATTACAGATCACAGATACGCAGTATTTT.